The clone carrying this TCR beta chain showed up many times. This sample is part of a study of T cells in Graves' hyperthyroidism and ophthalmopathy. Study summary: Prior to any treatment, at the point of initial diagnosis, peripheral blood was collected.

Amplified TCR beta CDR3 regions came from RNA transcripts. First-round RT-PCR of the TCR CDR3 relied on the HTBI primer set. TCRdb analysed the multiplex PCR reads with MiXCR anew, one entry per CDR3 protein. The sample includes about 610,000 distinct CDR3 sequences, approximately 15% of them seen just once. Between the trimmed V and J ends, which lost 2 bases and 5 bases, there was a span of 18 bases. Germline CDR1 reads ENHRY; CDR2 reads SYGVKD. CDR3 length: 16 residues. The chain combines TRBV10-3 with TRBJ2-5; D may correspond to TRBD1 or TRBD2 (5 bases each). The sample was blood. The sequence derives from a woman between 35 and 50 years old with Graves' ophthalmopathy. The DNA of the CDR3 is TGTGCCATCAGTGAGATTGGGACCCAGGTCCCGGAGACCCAGTACTTC. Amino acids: CAISEIGTQVPETQYF.